This TCR beta chain originates from a study of blood T cell repertoires in COVID-19. This table comes from immunoSEQ multiplex PCR, and its TCRdb copy is limited to in-frame clones, with some not included. The sample contains roughly 300,000 clones, about 89% of which appear only once. The V and J ends lost 4 bases and 3 bases, in that order; junction bases with no gene match: 0. Germline CDR1 LGHDT, CDR2 YNNKEL (reference sequence). CDR3 length equals 15 residues. Which cohort a participant joined came from the clinical history participants gave. Recovery among Cohort 3 donors was established by two negative PCRs, clearance, or symptom resolution.

The chain carries TRBV3-1 (or the pseudogene TRBV3-2) and TRBJ2-3; 14 nucleotides match TRBD2. The source of this sequence is a young woman who had recovered from COVID-19. The sequenced material came from PBMCs or T cells enriched from blood (not recorded which). For the CDR3, the DNA is TGTGCCAGCAGCCGACTAGCGGGGGGGACAGATACGCAGTATTTT. Encoded protein: CASSRLAGGTDTQYF.